This paragraph reports one T cell receptor (beta chain). The length of the CDR3 is 16 residues. Between the trimmed V and J ends, which lost 2 bases and 5 bases, there was a span of 16 bases. Germline assignment: CDR1 KGHSH and CDR2 LQKENI. This record comes from a study of OX40 agonist ivuxolimab in advanced cancers. As for the study in general: Ivuxolimab is an agonistic anti-OX40 (CD134) antibody, and patients were treated with it.

Profiled with immunoSEQ multiplex PCR; TCRdb holds only in-frame clones, not every one. The top ten clones hold over 0.4% of a sample with about 98,000 clones, approximately 88% of them seen once. This receptor was identified in an adult with an advanced solid tumor such as melanoma, head and neck, liver or kidney cancer. The sample consisted of CD4+ or CD8+ T cells sorted from blood, taken in a trial of the OX40 agonist ivuxolimab. The rearrangement links TRBV18 to TRBJ1-5; D might be TRBD1 (5 bases). The CDR3 loop reads CASSPSGGGWDQPQHF. In DNA form, the CDR3 reads TGTGCCAGCTCACCATCCGGGGGGGGATGGGATCAGCCCCAGCATTTT.